This T cell receptor beta chain was observed in a study of blood T cell repertoires in COVID-19. The wider study: Specimens from acute and convalescent COVID-19 originated in the United States, Italy and Spain. Nucleic acid was either cDNA or gDNA, and it came from T cells, B-cell-depleted T cells, or PBMCs.

As originally analysed: How many nucleated cells were present was estimated from reference gene primer amplification. The protocol was immunoSEQ multiplex PCR, while the TCRdb copy is restricted to in-frame clones and leaves out a portion. V, J and clone size were drawn from that table, and D and trimming were deduced from the DNA. This sample has some 90,000 clones, with 90% found just once. The CDR3 is 14 amino acids. After removal of 4 bases from V and 5 bases from J, the junction contained 4 bases not matched to a gene. Germline V gene lookup returns CDR1 SNHLY and CDR2 FYNNEI. Sequenced: peripheral blood. This receptor was obtained from a woman older than 75 with active or convalescent COVID-19. The V gene is TRBV2, the J gene TRBJ2-2; 7 nucleotides line up with TRBD1. CDR3 DNA: TGTGCCAGCAGTGGACAGGGTGGAACCGGGGAGCTGTTTTTT. This encodes CASSGQGGTGELFF.